This TCR beta chain was sequenced for a study of sequential checkpoint blockade in melanoma. In the study overall: Patients were randomized 1:1 to nivolumab-then-ipilimumab or ipilimumab-then-nivolumab first-line.

Treatment in this sample: randomized to nivolumab then ipilimumab (arm A) or the reverse (arm B). The data were produced by immunoSEQ multiplex PCR, yet TCRdb's version contains in-frame clones alone and is incomplete. The sample contains more than 15,000 clones, 73% of which appear only once. This sequence originates from a human donor with melanoma. Sequenced material: CD8+ T cells sorted from blood (inferred from file names), taken from a patient given nivolumab and ipilimumab in sequence.

The CDR3 reads CASSIQWTSGYEQYF. The CDR3 coding sequence is TGTGCCAGCAGTATTCAATGGACTAGCGGCTACGAGCAGTACTTC. This chain uses TRBV7-2 with TRBJ2-7; 10 nucleotides align to TRBD2. The CDR3 contains 15 residues. Losses at the gene ends were 6 bases for V and 3 bases for J; bases not matched to a gene: 8. Germline loops: CDR1 SGHTA, CDR2 FQGNSA.